This T cell receptor beta chain was sequenced for a study of blood T cell repertoires in COVID-19. Study background: PBMCs, B-cell-depleted T cells, or T cells were the source of the cDNA or gDNA that made up the material.

In the original workflow: Amplification with reference gene primers provided the estimates of nucleated cell counts. Clones were read by immunoSEQ multiplex PCR, and TCRdb kept only the in-frame ones, dropping some. That table gives V, J and clone size, and the DNA gave D and trimming. The sample shows a few hundred thousand clones, less than 90% of them seen only once. J was trimmed by 2 bases and V by 6 bases; bases with no gene match: 7. Germline CDR1 reads SNHLY; CDR2 reads FYNNEI. CDR3 length: 15 amino acids. Patients of the Seattle cohort, enrolled during active infection, were followed longitudinally.

V and J are TRBV2 and TRBJ2-5; 9 bases match TRBD2. The sequencing sample was made of peripheral blood. This clonotype was sampled from a woman between 65 and 79 years old with COVID-19, enrolled during active disease. In DNA, the CDR3 is TGTGCCAGCAGGGGGGAGCGGGGGGAACAAGAGACCCAGTACTTC. Translation gives CASRGERGEQETQYF.